Following are 8 T cell receptor beta chains from one sample sequenced in a study of regulatory T cells in long-lasting Graves disease. According to the study, TCR beta libraries were built with iRepertoire HTBI primers and CDR3-region Arm-PCR. TCRdb used MiXCR to reprocess the multiplex PCR reads, holding one entry per CDR3 protein. The sample holds about 220,000 distinct CDR3 sequences, around 20% seen once. Indicated time point: newly diagnosed GD, antithyroid drugs for less than 3 months. RNA from PBMCs was the source of the TCR library. This sample was also put to use in a study of T cells in Graves' hyperthyroidism and ophthalmopathy.

Sample: peripheral blood mononuclear cells (PBMCs), taken at new diagnosis, from a patient treated with antithyroid drugs. The receptors come from a woman under 40 with Graves disease.

This clonotype was found many times. This chain uses TRBV12-5 with TRBJ2-3; 8 bases align to TRBD1. Trimming cost V 5 bases and J 4 bases; bases outside gene matches: 8. This CDR3 is 15 amino acids long. Germline V gene lookup returns CDR1 LGHNT and CDR2 FRNRAP. The DNA for the CDR3 is TGTGCTAGTGGTCAGGGGGCTCACCCCCCAGATACGCAGTATTTT. This sequence encodes CASGQGAHPPDTQYF.

This clonotype was counted many times. The CDR3 DNA follows: TGTGCCAGCAGTACCTTCGGGACAGGCCTCTACGAGCAGTACTTC. It codes for CASSTFGTGLYEQYF. The chain links TRBV6-1 to TRBJ2-7; 8 nucleotides align to TRBD1. Germline V lookup: CDR1 MNHNS, CDR2 SASEGT. This CDR3 contains 15 residues. After removal of 5 bases from V and 3 bases from J, the junction contained 9 bases not matched to a gene.

This clonotype occurred many times. The V call is TRBV3-1, the J call TRBJ2-1; 8 bases align to TRBD2. CDR3 size: 15 residues. Germline assignment: CDR1 LGHDT and CDR2 YNNKEL (reference sequence). V was pared by 3 bases and J by 9 bases, with 10 bases of the junction left unmatched. The CDR3 spells CASSQGISGGGEQFF. The CDR3 DNA sequence: TGTGCCAGCAGCCAGGGGATTTCGGGGGGGGGTGAGCAGTTCTTC.

This clonotype was counted once. The missing conserved phenylalanine or tryptophan at the end of this CDR3 makes a read error likely. This chain connects TRBV18 to TRBJ2-7; D not resolved. The CDR3 extends over 13 amino acids. V lost 6 bases to trimming and J lost 4 bases, with 13 bases between them. In germline, CDR1 is KGHSH, CDR2 LQKENI. The CDR3 DNA sequence: TGTGCCAGCTCTCTCGGGTTAGGGTACGAGCAGTACCTC. Translating gives CASSLGLGYEQYL.

This chain links TRBV6-5 with TRBJ2-7; 11 nucleotides match TRBD2. The CDR3 spans 19 residues. The V segment lost 0 bases and the J segment 1 base; nucleotides outside the gene matches: 11. CDR1 is MNHEY and CDR2 is SVGAGI in the germline V gene. CDR3 in DNA: TGTGCCAGCAGTTACTCAAGGGGCTTAGCGGGAGGGCGTTCCTACGAGCAGTACTTC. Translating it yields CASSYSRGLAGGRSYEQYF.

This clonotype came up many times. V is TRBV19 and J is TRBJ1-5; D might be TRBD1 (5 bases). The length of the CDR3 is 17 residues. Trimming left V 2 bases short and J 0 bases short, with 14 bases between. The germline V gene encodes CDR1 LNHDA and CDR2 SQIVND (reference sequence). The CDR3 loop is CASSIIYSDSSNQPQHF. The CDR3 DNA reads as TGTGCCAGTAGTATAATATACAGCGACAGTAGCAATCAGCCCCAGCATTTT.

This clonotype has at least ten counts. The chain is built from TRBV27 and TRBJ1-5; 7 nucleotides align to TRBD1. The V and J ends lost 3 bases and 9 bases, in that order; junction bases with no gene match: 20. Germline V CDR1 and CDR2: MNHEY, SMNVEV (reference sequence). The CDR3 sequence is 18 residues long. DNA for the CDR3: TGTGCCAGCAGTTTGGTAAGGACCATTCACAGGGGAATGGGGCCCCAGCATTTT. This sequence encodes CASSLVRTIHRGMGPQHF.

The sample holds many counts of this clonotype. The chain recombines TRBV27 with TRBJ1-2; possibly TRBD1 for D (5 bases). The CDR3 is made up of 13 amino acids. With 5 bases removed from V and 5 bases from J, the gap between germline ends came to 12 bases. Germline lookup yields CDR1 MNHEY and CDR2 SMNVEV (reference sequence). The CDR3 nucleotides are TGTGCCAGCAGTGTACGGGGGGGGTATGGCTACACCTTC. As protein: CASSVRGGYGYTF.